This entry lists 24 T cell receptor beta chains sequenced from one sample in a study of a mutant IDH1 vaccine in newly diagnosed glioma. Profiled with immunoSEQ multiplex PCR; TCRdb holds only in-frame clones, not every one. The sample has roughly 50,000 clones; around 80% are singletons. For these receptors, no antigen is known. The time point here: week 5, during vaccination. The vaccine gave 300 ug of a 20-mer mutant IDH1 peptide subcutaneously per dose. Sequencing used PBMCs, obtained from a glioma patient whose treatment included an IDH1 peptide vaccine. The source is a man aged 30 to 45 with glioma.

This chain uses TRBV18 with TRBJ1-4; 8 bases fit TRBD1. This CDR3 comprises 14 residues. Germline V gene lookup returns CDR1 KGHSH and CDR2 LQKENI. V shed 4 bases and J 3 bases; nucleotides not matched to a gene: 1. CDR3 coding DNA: TGTGCCAGCTCACGGACAGGGCCTAATGAAAAACTGTTTTTT. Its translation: CASSRTGPNEKLFF. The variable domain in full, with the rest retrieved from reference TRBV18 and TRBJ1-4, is NAGVMQNPRHLVRRRGQEARLRCSPMKGHSHVYWYRQLPEEGLKFMVYLQKENIIDESGMPKERFSAEFPKEGPSILRIQQVVRGDSAAYFCASSRTGPNEKLFFGSGTQLSVL.

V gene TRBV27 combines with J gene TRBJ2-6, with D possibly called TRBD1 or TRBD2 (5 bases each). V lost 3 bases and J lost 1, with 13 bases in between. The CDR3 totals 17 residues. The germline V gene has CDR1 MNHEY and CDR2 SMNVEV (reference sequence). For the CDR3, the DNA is TGTGCCAGCAGTTTGTGGGGCCGAGGGTCTGGGGCCAACGTCCTGACTTTC. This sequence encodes CASSLWGRGSGANVLTF.

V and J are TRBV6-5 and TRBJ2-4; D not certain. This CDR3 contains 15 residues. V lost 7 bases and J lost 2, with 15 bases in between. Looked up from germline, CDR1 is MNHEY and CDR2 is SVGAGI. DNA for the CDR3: TGTGCCAGCACCCTTGGATGGGCGACCAAAAACATTCAGTACTTC. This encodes CASTLGWATKNIQYF.

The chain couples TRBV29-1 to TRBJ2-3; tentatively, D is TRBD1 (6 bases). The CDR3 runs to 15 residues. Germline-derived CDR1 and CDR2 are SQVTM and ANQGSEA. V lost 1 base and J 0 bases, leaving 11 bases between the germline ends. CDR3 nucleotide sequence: TGCAGCGTTGAAGGAGGACAGCAAAGCACAGATACGCAGTATTTT. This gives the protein CSVEGGQQSTDTQYF.

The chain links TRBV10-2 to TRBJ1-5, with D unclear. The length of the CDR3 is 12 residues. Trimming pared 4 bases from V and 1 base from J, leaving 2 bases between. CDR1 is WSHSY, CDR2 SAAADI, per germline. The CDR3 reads CASSVSNQPQHF. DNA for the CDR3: TGCGCCAGCAGTGTGAGCAATCAGCCCCAGCATTTT.

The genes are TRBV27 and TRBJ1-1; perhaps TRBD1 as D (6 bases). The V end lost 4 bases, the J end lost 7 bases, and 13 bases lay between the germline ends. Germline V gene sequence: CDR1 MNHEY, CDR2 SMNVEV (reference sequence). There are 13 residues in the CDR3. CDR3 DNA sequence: TGTGCCAGCAGTTCCTGGGGGGCTGGTGAAGCTTTCTTT. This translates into CASSSWGAGEAFF.

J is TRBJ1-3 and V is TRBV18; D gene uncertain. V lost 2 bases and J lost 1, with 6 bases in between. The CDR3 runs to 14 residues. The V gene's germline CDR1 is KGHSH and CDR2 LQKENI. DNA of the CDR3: TGTGCCAGCTCACCAGTGGGTTCTGGAAACACCATATATTTT. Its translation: CASSPVGSGNTIYF. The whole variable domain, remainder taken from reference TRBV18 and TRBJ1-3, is NAGVMQNPRHLVRRRGQEARLRCSPMKGHSHVYWYRQLPEEGLKFMVYLQKENIIDESGMPKERFSAEFPKEGPSILRIQQVVRGDSAAYFCASSPVGSGNTIYFGEGSWLTVV.

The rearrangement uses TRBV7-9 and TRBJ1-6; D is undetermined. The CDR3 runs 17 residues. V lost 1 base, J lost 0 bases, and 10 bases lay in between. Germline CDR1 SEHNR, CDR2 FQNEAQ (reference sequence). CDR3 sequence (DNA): TGTGCCAGCAGCTTAGGCCTTGGGAGCTCCTATAATTCACCCCTCCACTTT. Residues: CASSLGLGSSYNSPLHF. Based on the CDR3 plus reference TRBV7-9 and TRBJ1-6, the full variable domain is DTGVSQNPRHKITKRGQNVTFRCDPISEHNRLYWYRQTLGQGPEFLTYFQNEAQLEKSRLLSDRFSAERPKGSFSTLEIQRTEQGDSAMYLCASSLGLGSSYNSPLHFGNGTRLTVT.

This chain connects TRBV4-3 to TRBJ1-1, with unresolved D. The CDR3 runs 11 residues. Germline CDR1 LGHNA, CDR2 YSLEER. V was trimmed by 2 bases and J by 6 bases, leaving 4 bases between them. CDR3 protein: CASSQLAEAFF. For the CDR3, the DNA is TGCGCCAGCAGCCAACTGGCTGAAGCTTTCTTT.

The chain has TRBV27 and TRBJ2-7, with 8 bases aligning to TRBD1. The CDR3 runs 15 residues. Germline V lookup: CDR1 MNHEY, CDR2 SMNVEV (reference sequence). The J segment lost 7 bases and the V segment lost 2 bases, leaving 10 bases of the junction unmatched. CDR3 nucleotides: TGTGCCAGCAGTTTAGTTCGGCAGGGGGCAGGGGAGCAGTACTTC. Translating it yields CASSLVRQGAGEQYF.

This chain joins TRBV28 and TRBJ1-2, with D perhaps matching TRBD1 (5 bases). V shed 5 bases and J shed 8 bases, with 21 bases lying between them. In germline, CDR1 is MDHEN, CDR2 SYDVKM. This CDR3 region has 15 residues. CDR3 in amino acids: CASSPRRYRGFGYTF. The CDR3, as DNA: TGTGCCAGCAGTCCTAGGAGGTATCGGGGGTTCGGCTACACCTTC.

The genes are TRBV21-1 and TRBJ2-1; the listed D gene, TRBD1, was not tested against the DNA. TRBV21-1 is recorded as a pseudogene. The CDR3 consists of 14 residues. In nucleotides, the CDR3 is TGTGCCAGCAGCGTAAACACCCAAGGGGATGAGCAGTTCTTC. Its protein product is CASSVNTQGDEQFF.

Here the CDR3 reads CAWSAQGKGNQPQHF. In DNA form, the CDR3 reads TGTGCCTGGAGTGCACAGGGTAAGGGGAATCAGCCCCAGCATTTT. The J gene is TRBJ1-5, the V gene TRBV30; weak D call: TRBD1 (6 bases). Germline CDR1 GTSNPN, CDR2 SVGIG (reference sequence). V gave up 1 base and J gave up 4 bases, with 14 bases separating them. The CDR3 consists of 15 residues.

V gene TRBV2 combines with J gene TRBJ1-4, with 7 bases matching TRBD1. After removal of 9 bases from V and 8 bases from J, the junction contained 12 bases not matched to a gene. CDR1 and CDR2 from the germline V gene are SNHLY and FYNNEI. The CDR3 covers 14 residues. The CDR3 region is CASKLRDSAEKLFF. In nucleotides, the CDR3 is TGTGCCAGTAAATTACGGGACAGTGCCGAAAAACTGTTTTTT.

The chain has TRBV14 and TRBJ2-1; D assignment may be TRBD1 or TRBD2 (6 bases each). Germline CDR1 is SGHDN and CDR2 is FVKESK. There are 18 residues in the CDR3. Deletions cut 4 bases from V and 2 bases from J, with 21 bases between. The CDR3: CASSPLSLGGKAYNEQFF. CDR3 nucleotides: TGTGCCAGCAGCCCCCTAAGTTTAGGGGGGAAAGCCTACAATGAGCAGTTCTTC.

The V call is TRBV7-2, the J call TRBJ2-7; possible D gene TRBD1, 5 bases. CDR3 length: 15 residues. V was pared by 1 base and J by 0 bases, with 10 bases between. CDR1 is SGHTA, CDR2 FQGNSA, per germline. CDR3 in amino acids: CASSLVDSSSYEQYF. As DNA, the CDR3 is TGTGCCAGCAGCTTAGTTGACAGTTCCTCCTACGAGCAGTACTTC.

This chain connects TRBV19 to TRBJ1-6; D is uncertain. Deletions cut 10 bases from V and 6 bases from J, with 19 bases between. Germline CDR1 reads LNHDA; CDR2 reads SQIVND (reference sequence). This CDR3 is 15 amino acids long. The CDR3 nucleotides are TGTGCCACCCGACCCTCCGCTGGTCTTAATTCACCCCTCCACTTT. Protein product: CATRPSAGLNSPLHF.

The CDR3 here is CASKQTGIGEKLFF. In DNA, the CDR3 is TGTGCCAGCAAACAGACAGGGATAGGGGAAAAACTGTTTTTT. The rearrangement joins TRBV2 to TRBJ1-4; 7 bases map to TRBD1. V was clipped by 7 bases and J by 8 bases; unmatched bases: 10. CDR3 length: 14 amino acids. Germline V gene sequence: CDR1 SNHLY, CDR2 FYNNEI.

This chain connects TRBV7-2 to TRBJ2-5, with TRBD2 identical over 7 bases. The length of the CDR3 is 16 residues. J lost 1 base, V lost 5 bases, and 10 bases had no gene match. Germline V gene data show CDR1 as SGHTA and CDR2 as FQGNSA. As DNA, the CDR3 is TGTGCCAGCAGCAAAGAACGGGGGGTACCCCAAGAGACCCAGTACTTC. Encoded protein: CASSKERGVPQETQYF.

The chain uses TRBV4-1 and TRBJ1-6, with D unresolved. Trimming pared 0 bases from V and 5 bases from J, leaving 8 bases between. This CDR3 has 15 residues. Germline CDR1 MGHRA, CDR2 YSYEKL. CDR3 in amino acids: CASSQEPGNNSPLHF. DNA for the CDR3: TGCGCCAGCAGCCAAGAACCGGGAAATAATTCACCCCTCCACTTT.

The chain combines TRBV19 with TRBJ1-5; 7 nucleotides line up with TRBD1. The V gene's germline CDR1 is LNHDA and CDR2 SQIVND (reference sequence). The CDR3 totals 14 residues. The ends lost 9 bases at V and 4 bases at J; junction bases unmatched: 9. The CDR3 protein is CASSVETGNQPQHF. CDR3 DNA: TGTGCCAGCTCGGTCGAGACAGGGAATCAGCCCCAGCATTTT.

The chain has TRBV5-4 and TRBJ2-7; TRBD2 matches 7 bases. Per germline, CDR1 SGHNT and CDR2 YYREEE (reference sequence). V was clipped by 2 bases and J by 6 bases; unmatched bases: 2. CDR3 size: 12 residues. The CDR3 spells CASSFGGTEQYF. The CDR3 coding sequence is TGTGCCAGCAGCTTCGGGGGGACCGAGCAGTACTTC.

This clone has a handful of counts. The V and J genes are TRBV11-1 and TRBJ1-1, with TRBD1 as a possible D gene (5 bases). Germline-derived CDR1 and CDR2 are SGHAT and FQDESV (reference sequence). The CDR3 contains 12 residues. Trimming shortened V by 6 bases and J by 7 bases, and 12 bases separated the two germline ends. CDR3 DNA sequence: TGTGCCAGCAGTAACTCAGGGATTGAAGCTTTCTTT. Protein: CASSNSGIEAFF.

CDR3 residues: CASSLDLNTEAFF. The DNA of the CDR3 is TGTGCCAGCAGCTTAGACCTCAACACTGAAGCTTTCTTT. J is TRBJ1-1 and V is TRBV7-9; D gene uncertain. The CDR3 extends over 13 amino acids. Germline V gene data show CDR1 as SEHNR and CDR2 as FQNEAQ (reference sequence). V was shortened by 1 base and J by 2 bases, with 5 bases between the two germline ends.